This entry lists 20 T cell receptor beta chains sequenced from one sample in a study of blood T cells in healthy people across ages. For the second PCR, which ran for about 7 to 11 cycles, a sample-barcoded 5' primer and a J-beta primer mix were used. Using its own MiXCR run on the 5' RACE reads, TCRdb lists one record per CDR3 protein. The repertoire holds approximately 1.5 million distinct CDR3 sequences, with approximately 39% as singletons. Sequenced input: blood. All receptors come from a woman aged 18 to 35 in good health.

V gene TRBV7-2 combines with J gene TRBJ1-5, with D maybe TRBD1 (6 bases). Germline CDR1 SGHTA, CDR2 FQGNSA. V shed 3 bases and J shed 6 bases, with 15 bases lying between them. The CDR3 covers 15 residues. CDR3 sequence: CASSFKVGALQPQHF. The CDR3 DNA sequence: TGTGCCAGCAGCTTTAAGGTGGGGGCTCTTCAGCCCCAGCATTTT.

This clonotype has ten or more counts. CDR3 sequence: CAWAKRVNQPQHF. The DNA of the CDR3 is TGTGCCTGGGCGAAGAGAGTCAATCAGCCCCAGCATTTT. The rearrangement joins TRBV30 to TRBJ1-5; D gene ambiguous. The germline CDR1 and CDR2 sequences are GTSNPN and SVGIG (reference sequence). This CDR3 has 13 amino acids. Deletions cut 5 bases from V and 3 bases from J, with 11 bases between.

This clonotype has just a few counts. The chain is built from TRBV20-1 and TRBJ1-2; D gene uncertain. CDR3 length: 11 residues. Germline V CDR1 and CDR2: DFQATT, SNEGSKA (reference sequence). Trimming took 6 bases from V and 4 from J, leaving 9 bases between them. This CDR3 reads CSARTIYGYTF. CDR3 in DNA: TGCAGTGCCCGGACTATCTATGGCTACACCTTC.

The J gene is TRBJ2-1, the V gene TRBV14, with 10 nucleotides matching TRBD2. CDR1 SGHDN and CDR2 FVKESK come from the germline V gene. Trimming at V came to 4 bases and at J to 12 bases, leaving 12 bases not matched to a gene. The CDR3 loop spans 15 amino acids. The CDR3 region is CASSPAGGRGRSQFF. As DNA, the CDR3 is TGTGCCAGCAGCCCAGCGGGAGGGCGGGGTAGGTCGCAGTTCTTC.

The chain combines TRBV20-1 with TRBJ1-1; D not certain. CDR1 DFQATT and CDR2 SNEGSKA come from the germline V gene (reference sequence). The CDR3 has 16 amino acids. Between the trimmed V and J ends, which lost 6 bases and 1 base, there was a span of 21 bases. Written as DNA, the CDR3 is TGCAGTGCGCAAACAAGGATTCTCAATAAGAACACTGAAGCTTTCTTT. Its translation: CSAQTRILNKNTEAFF.

This clonotype was detected a few times. The V and J genes are TRBV20-1 and TRBJ2-3, with D uncertain. The V gene's germline CDR1 is DFQATT and CDR2 SNEGSKA (reference sequence). The CDR3 loop spans 15 amino acids. V was trimmed by 2 bases and J by 1 base, leaving 13 bases between them. The CDR3 reads CSARLGFSGTDTQYF. Written as DNA, the CDR3 is TGCAGTGCTAGACTAGGCTTCTCCGGCACAGATACGCAGTATTTT.

This clonotype was found once. The rearrangement uses TRBV4-1 and TRBJ2-1; 9 nucleotides line up with TRBD2. J was trimmed by 7 bases and V by 5 bases; bases with no gene match: 12. The CDR3 is made up of 16 amino acids. Germline lookup yields CDR1 MGHRA and CDR2 YSYEKL. CDR3 protein: CASSSPGLAPGNEQFF. In DNA form, the CDR3 reads TGCGCCAGCAGCTCTCCGGGACTAGCTCCGGGTAATGAGCAGTTCTTC.

This clonotype was seen only a few times. The rearrangement links TRBV28 to TRBJ2-7; no firm D call. The CDR3 sequence is 15 residues long. Germline assignment: CDR1 MDHEN and CDR2 SYDVKM. Trimming stripped 3 bases from V and 7 bases from J, with 19 bases between. CDR3 in amino acids: CASSLGHLTYNEQYF. Here the CDR3 DNA reads TGTGCCAGCAGTTTGGGCCATTTAACATACAATGAGCAGTACTTC.

In its sample, this clonotype was seen once. The chain links TRBV5-5 to TRBJ1-5, with no clear D. This CDR3 has 15 amino acids. V was pared by 4 bases and J by 3 bases, with 14 bases between. Germline CDR1 SGHKS, CDR2 YYEKEE (reference sequence). As DNA, the CDR3 is TGTGCCAGCAGCCCCTGGCACAGATCCAATCAGCCCCAGCATTTT. This codes for CASSPWHRSNQPQHF.

This chain connects TRBV20-1 to TRBJ2-1; D remains unclear. Trimming cost V 4 bases and J 8 bases, with 18 bases left between them. Germline values: CDR1 DFQATT, CDR2 SNEGSKA (reference sequence). The CDR3 extends over 14 amino acids. CDR3 in amino acids: CSAKRRPDVDEQFF. The CDR3 DNA follows: TGCAGTGCTAAAAGACGGCCGGATGTGGATGAGCAGTTCTTC.

The chain uses TRBV13 and TRBJ2-3; 10 nucleotides match TRBD2. Looked up from germline, CDR1 is PRHDT and CDR2 is FYEKMQ (reference sequence). J was trimmed by 5 bases and V by 5 bases; bases with no gene match: 7. This CDR3 region has 15 residues. DNA for the CDR3: TGTGCCAGCAGCGTTCTAGCGGGGGCGGGAGATACGCAGTATTTT. Its translation: CASSVLAGAGDTQYF. The variable domain in full, with the rest retrieved from reference TRBV13 and TRBJ2-3, is AAGVIQSPRHLIKEKRETATLKCYPIPRHDTVYWYQQGPGQDPQFLISFYEKMQSDKGSIPDRFSAQQFSDYHSELNMSSLELGDSALYFCASSVLAGAGDTQYFGPGTRLTVL.

V gene TRBV18 combines with J gene TRBJ2-4; D perhaps matches TRBD2 (5 bases). The germline gives CDR1 KGHSH, CDR2 LQKENI. V lost 2 bases and J lost 13, with 15 bases in between. The CDR3 loop spans 13 amino acids. The DNA for the CDR3 is TGTGCCAGCTCACCAAGGAAAGCCGGGGAGCAGTACTTC. Translating it yields CASSPRKAGEQYF.

The genes are TRBV10-3 and TRBJ2-3, with D possibly TRBD2 on 6 matching bases. The ends were cut back, 4 bases at V and 0 bases at J, with 11 bases in the middle. Germline loops: CDR1 ENHRY, CDR2 SYGVKD. CDR3 size: 15 residues. The CDR3 is CAISGRDSSTDTQYF. The CDR3 DNA is TGTGCCATCAGTGGCCGGGACTCAAGCACAGATACGCAGTATTTT.

The sample holds a few counts of this clonotype. The V gene is TRBV6-2 or TRBV6-3, the J gene TRBJ2-1, with 9 bases that match TRBD2. Germline V gives CDR1 MNHEY, CDR2 SVGEGT. The CDR3 covers 16 residues. V trimming: 0 bases; J trimming: 5 bases; junction bases outside the gene matches: 5. The CDR3 DNA is TGTGCCAGCAGTTACTCGGGCGGGGGGGCCCACAATGAGCAGTTCTTC. It translates to CASSYSGGGAHNEQFF.

The V and J genes are TRBV27 and TRBJ2-7; 7 positions match TRBD1. The germline gives CDR1 MNHEY, CDR2 SMNVEV (reference sequence). The V gene end was trimmed by 6 bases and the J gene end by 5 bases; junction bases not matched to a gene: 7. This CDR3 is 13 amino acids long. The CDR3 DNA reads as TGTGCCAGCAGATTACAGGGGACCGACGAGCAGTACTTC. Translation gives CASRLQGTDEQYF.

The rearrangement links TRBV29-1 to TRBJ2-1; TRBD2 aligns across 8 bases. V lost 3 bases, J lost 6 bases, and 7 bases stayed unmatched. The CDR3 length is 14 residues. Germline V gene lookup returns CDR1 SQVTM and CDR2 ANQGSEA. This CDR3 is CSVDQRERVNEQFF. The CDR3 DNA sequence: TGCAGCGTTGACCAGCGGGAGCGAGTCAATGAGCAGTTCTTC.

The chain links TRBV19 to TRBJ1-5; D ambiguous. This CDR3 comprises 15 residues. Looked up from germline, CDR1 is LNHDA and CDR2 is SQIVND (reference sequence). Trimming shortened V by 4 bases and J by 2 bases, and 12 bases separated the two germline ends. The CDR3 loop reads CASSSWGKGNQPQHF. The CDR3 bases are TGTGCCAGTAGTAGCTGGGGAAAGGGCAATCAGCCCCAGCATTTT. Full variable domain (missing parts from reference TRBV19 and TRBJ1-5): DGGITQSPKYLFRKEGQNVTLSCEQNLNHDAMYWYRQDPGQGLRLIYYSQIVNDFQKGDIAEGYSVSREKKESFPLTVTSAQKNPTAFYLCASSSWGKGNQPQHFGDGTRLSIL.

This clonotype was found a few times. The chain couples TRBV12-3 or TRBV12-4 to TRBJ2-5; D call uncertain. Trimming removed 2 bases from V and 2 bases from J, with 15 bases in between. The CDR3 runs 16 residues. CDR3 sequence: CASSLIAAGPQETQYF. DNA of the CDR3: TGTGCCAGCAGTTTAATTGCGGCAGGACCTCAAGAGACCCAGTACTTC.

The chain's CDR3 is CAISEPGGRSYEQYF. In nucleotides, the CDR3 is TGTGCCATCAGTGAGCCCGGAGGGAGGTCGTACGAGCAGTACTTC. The J gene is TRBJ2-7, the V gene TRBV10-3; tentatively, D is TRBD2 (6 bases). The CDR3 has 15 residues. The germline V and J ends were trimmed by 2 bases and 4 bases, with 15 bases remaining between them. In germline, CDR1 is ENHRY, CDR2 SYGVKD.

The chain joins TRBV5-1 to TRBJ2-1; 13 nucleotides align to TRBD2. V trimming: 4 bases; J trimming: 6 bases; junction bases outside the gene matches: 4. Germline values: CDR1 SGHRS, CDR2 YFSETQ. The CDR3 loop spans 15 amino acids. CDR3 sequence: CASSPTSGGTNEQFF. For the CDR3, the DNA is TGCGCCAGCAGCCCGACTAGCGGGGGGACCAATGAGCAGTTCTTC.